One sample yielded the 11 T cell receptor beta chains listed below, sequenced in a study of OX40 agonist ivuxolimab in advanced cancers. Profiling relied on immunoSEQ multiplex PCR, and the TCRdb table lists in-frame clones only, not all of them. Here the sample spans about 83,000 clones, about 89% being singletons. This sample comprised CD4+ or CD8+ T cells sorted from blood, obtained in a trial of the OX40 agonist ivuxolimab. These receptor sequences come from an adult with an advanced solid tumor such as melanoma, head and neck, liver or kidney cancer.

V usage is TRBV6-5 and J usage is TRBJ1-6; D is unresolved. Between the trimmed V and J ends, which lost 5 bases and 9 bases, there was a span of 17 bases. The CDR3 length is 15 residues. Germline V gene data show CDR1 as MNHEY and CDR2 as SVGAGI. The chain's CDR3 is CASSRQLMSTSPLHF. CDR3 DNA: TGTGCCAGCAGTAGACAACTTATGAGTACTTCACCCCTCCACTTT.

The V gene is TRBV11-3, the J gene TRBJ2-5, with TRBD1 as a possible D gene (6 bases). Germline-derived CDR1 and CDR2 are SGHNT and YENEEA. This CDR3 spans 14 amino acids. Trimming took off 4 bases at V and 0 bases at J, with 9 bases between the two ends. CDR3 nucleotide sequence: TGTGCCAGCAGCTCCTGGACAGACCAAGAGACCCAGTACTTC. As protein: CASSSWTDQETQYF. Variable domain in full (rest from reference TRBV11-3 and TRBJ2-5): EAGVVQSPRYKIIEKKQPVAFWCNPISGHNTLYWYLQNLGQGPELLIRYENEEAVDDSQLPKDRFSAERLKGVDSTLKIQPAELGDSAVYLCASSSWTDQETQYFGPGTRLLVL.

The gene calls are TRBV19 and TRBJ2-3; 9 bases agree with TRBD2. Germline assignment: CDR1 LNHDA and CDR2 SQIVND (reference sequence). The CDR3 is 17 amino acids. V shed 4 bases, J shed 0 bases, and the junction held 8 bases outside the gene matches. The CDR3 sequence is CASSSVAGVTSTDTQYF. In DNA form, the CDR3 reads TGTGCCAGTAGTAGCGTAGCGGGGGTAACTAGCACAGATACGCAGTATTTT.

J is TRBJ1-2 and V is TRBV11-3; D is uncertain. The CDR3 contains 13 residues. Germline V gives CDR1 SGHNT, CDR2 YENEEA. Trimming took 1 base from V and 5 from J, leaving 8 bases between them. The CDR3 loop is CASSLASAYGYTF. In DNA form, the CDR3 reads TGTGCCAGCAGCTTAGCTTCAGCGTATGGCTACACCTTC.

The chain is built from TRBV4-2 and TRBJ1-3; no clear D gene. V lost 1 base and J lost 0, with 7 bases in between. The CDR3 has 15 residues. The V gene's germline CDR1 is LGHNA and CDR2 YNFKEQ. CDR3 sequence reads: CASSQGDASGNTIYF. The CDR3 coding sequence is TGTGCCAGCAGCCAAGGGGATGCCTCTGGAAACACCATATATTTT.

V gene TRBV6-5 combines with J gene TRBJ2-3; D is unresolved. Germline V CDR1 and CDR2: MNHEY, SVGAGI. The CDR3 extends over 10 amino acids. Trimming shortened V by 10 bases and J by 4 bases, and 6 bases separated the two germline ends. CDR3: CATRADTQYF. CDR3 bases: TGTGCCACCCGTGCAGATACGCAGTATTTT.

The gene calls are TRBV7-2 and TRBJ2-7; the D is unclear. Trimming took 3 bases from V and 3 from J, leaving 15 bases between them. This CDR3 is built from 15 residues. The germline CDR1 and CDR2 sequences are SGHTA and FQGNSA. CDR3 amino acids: CASSLVFSTVYEQYF. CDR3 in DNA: TGTGCCAGCAGCTTGGTATTCTCTACTGTCTACGAGCAGTACTTC.

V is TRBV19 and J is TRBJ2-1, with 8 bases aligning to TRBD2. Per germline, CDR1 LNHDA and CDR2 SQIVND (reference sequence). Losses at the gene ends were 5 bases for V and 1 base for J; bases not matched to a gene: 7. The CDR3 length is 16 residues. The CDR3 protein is CASSAERGWSYNEQFF. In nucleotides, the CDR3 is TGTGCCAGTAGTGCGGAGCGGGGGTGGTCCTACAATGAGCAGTTCTTC.

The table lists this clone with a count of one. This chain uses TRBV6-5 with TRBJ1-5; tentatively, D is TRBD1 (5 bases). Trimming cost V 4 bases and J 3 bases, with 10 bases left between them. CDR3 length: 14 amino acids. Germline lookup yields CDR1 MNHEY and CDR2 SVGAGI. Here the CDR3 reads CASSFQGPNQPQHF. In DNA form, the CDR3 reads TGTGCCAGCAGTTTCCAGGGTCCCAATCAGCCCCAGCATTTT.

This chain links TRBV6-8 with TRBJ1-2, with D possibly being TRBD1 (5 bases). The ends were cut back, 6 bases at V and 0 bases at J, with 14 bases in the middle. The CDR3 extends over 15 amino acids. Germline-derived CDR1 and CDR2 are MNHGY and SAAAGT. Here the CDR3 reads CASRKGRGTNYGYTF. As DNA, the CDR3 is TGTGCCAGCAGAAAGGGACGGGGAACTAACTATGGCTACACCTTC.

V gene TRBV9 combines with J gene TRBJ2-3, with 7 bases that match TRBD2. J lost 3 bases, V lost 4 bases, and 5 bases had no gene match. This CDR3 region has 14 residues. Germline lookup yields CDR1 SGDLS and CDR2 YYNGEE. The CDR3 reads CASSFRLATDTQYF. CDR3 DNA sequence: TGTGCCAGCAGCTTCCGACTAGCTACAGATACGCAGTATTTT.